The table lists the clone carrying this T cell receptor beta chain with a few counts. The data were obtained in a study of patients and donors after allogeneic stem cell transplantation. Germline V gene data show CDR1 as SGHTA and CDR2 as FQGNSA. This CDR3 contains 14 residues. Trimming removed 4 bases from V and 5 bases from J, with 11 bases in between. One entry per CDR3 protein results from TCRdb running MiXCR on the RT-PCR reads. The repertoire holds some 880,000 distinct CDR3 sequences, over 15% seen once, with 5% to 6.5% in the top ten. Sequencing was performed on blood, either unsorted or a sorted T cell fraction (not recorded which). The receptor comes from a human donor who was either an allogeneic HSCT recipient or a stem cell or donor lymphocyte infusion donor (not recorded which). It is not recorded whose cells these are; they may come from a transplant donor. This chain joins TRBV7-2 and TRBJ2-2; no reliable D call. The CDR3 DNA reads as TGTGCCAGCAGCTCGACCGGGCGGACCGGGGAGCTGTTTTTT. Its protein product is CASSSTGRTGELFF.